These T cell receptor beta chains were read from a single sample in a study of blood T cell repertoires in COVID-19. Here immunoSEQ multiplex PCR was the method, and the copy in TCRdb shows in-frame clones only, minus some. The sample has 100,000 to 150,000 clones, 80% to 90% seen once. The sequencing sample was made of peripheral blood. Source of these receptors: a man between 70 and 80 years old with active or convalescent COVID-19. Both conserved end residues are part of each CDR3. A D gene is named only where the DNA matches it firmly. Clone sizes are given selectively: once, few, many, or a class where the clone is expanded.

v_call: TRBV30
clone_size: .
d_call: TRBD2
cdr3_length: 17
j_call: TRBJ2-5
cdr3_aa: CAWGPQPPGLAGETQYF
cdr3_nt: TGTGCCTGGGGGCCCCAGCCACCGGGACTAGCGGGAGAGACCCAGTACTTC

v_call: TRBV7-9
clone_size: .
d_call: .
cdr3_length: 15
j_call: TRBJ1-1
cdr3_aa: CASSRVPDGEGEAFF
cdr3_nt: TGTGCCAGCAGCCGAGTTCCGGACGGGGAGGGCGAAGCTTTCTTT

v_call: TRBV2
clone_size: .
d_call: .
cdr3_length: 15
j_call: TRBJ2-7
cdr3_aa: CASSVGGASSYEQYF
cdr3_nt: TGTGCCAGCAGTGTAGGGGGAGCCAGCTCCTACGAGCAGTACTTC

v_call: TRBV5-1
clone_size: few
d_call: .
cdr3_length: 13
j_call: TRBJ2-7
cdr3_aa: CASSLDQTYEQYF
cdr3_nt: TGCGCCAGCAGCTTGGACCAGACCTACGAGCAGTACTTC

v_call: TRBV27
clone_size: .
d_call: TRBD2
cdr3_length: 11
j_call: TRBJ2-5
cdr3_aa: CASTGGKTQYF
cdr3_nt: TGTGCCAGCACCGGGGGGAAGACCCAGTACTTC

v_call: TRBV2
clone_size: few
d_call: TRBD2
cdr3_length: 15
j_call: TRBJ2-2
cdr3_aa: CASTLAVQNTGELFF
cdr3_nt: TGTGCCAGCACACTAGCGGTACAGAACACCGGGGAGCTGTTTTTT

v_call: TRBV6-5
clone_size: .
d_call: .
cdr3_length: 14
j_call: TRBJ1-1
cdr3_aa: CASIPSADSTEAFF
cdr3_nt: TGTGCCAGCATTCCCTCAGCGGACAGCACTGAAGCTTTCTTT

v_call: TRBV4-1
clone_size: .
d_call: .
cdr3_length: 12
j_call: TRBJ1-4
cdr3_aa: CASSPLSEKLFF
cdr3_nt: TGCGCCAGCAGCCCCTTGAGTGAAAAACTGTTTTTT

v_call: TRBV7-9
clone_size: .
d_call: TRBD2
cdr3_length: 15
j_call: TRBJ2-5
cdr3_aa: CASSLEGLLGETQYF
cdr3_nt: TGTGCCAGCAGCTTAGAGGGACTACTCGGAGAGACCCAGTACTTC

v_call: TRBV28
clone_size: once
d_call: .
cdr3_length: 14
j_call: TRBJ1-2
cdr3_aa: CASSLLAGGEGYTF
cdr3_nt: TGTGCCAGCAGTTTATTAGCCGGAGGAGAGGGCTACACCTTC

v_call: TRBV7-2
clone_size: .
d_call: .
cdr3_length: 15
j_call: TRBJ1-5
cdr3_aa: CASSLNSRSNQPQHF
cdr3_nt: TGTGCCAGCAGCTTAAATAGTCGTAGCAATCAGCCCCAGCATTTT

v_call: TRBV7-9
clone_size: .
d_call: .
cdr3_length: 17
j_call: TRBJ1-2
cdr3_aa: CASSLSAYSDSNYGYTF
cdr3_nt: TGTGCCAGCAGCTTATCGGCTTATTCGGACAGCAACTATGGCTACACCTTC

v_call: TRBV10-3
clone_size: .
d_call: .
cdr3_length: 15
j_call: TRBJ2-7
cdr3_aa: CAISVEPSGFDEQYF
cdr3_nt: TGTGCCATCAGTGTCGAGCCCTCGGGGTTCGACGAGCAGTACTTC

v_call: TRBV30
clone_size: .
d_call: TRBD1
cdr3_length: 13
j_call: TRBJ2-7
cdr3_aa: CAWSVQTGGEQYF
cdr3_nt: TGTGCCTGGAGTGTACAGACAGGGGGTGAGCAGTACTTC

v_call: TRBV5-4
clone_size: .
d_call: TRBD1
cdr3_length: 17
j_call: TRBJ1-4
cdr3_aa: CASSLAGQLATNEKLFF
cdr3_nt: TGTGCCAGCAGCTTGGCGGGACAGCTGGCAACTAATGAAAAACTGTTTTTT

v_call: TRBV27
clone_size: .
d_call: .
cdr3_length: 13
j_call: TRBJ2-7
cdr3_aa: CASSRGRSYEQYF
cdr3_nt: TGTGCCAGCAGTAGGGGCAGGAGTTACGAGCAGTACTTC

v_call: TRBV30
clone_size: .
d_call: TRBD1
cdr3_length: 14
j_call: TRBJ1-2
cdr3_aa: CAEQGGKANYGYTF
cdr3_nt: TGTGCCGAACAGGGGGGTAAAGCTAACTATGGCTACACCTTC

v_call: TRBV9
clone_size: once
d_call: .
cdr3_length: 14
j_call: TRBJ1-2
cdr3_aa: CASSVGGGFYGYTF
cdr3_nt: TGTGCCAGCAGCGTAGGAGGAGGGTTCTATGGCTACACCTTC

v_call: TRBV28
clone_size: .
d_call: TRBD1
cdr3_length: 15
j_call: TRBJ1-2
cdr3_aa: CASSLGGQGNYGYTF
cdr3_nt: TGTGCCAGCAGTTTAGGGGGACAGGGGAACTATGGCTACACCTTC

v_call: TRBV7-3
clone_size: .
d_call: .
cdr3_length: 13
j_call: TRBJ1-1
cdr3_aa: CASSSQMNTEAFF
cdr3_nt: TGTGCCAGCAGCTCTCAGATGAACACTGAAGCTTTCTTT

v_call: TRBV14
clone_size: .
d_call: TRBD1
cdr3_length: 15
j_call: TRBJ1-2
cdr3_aa: CASSQRQGGNYGYTF
cdr3_nt: TGTGCCAGCAGCCAGAGACAGGGGGGAAACTATGGCTACACCTTC

v_call: TRBV7-8
clone_size: .
d_call: TRBD1
cdr3_length: 15
j_call: TRBJ2-1
cdr3_aa: CASSPSGQGNNEQFF
cdr3_nt: TGTGCCAGCAGCCCATCGGGACAGGGGAATAATGAGCAGTTCTTC

v_call: TRBV28
clone_size: .
d_call: TRBD1
cdr3_length: 15
j_call: TRBJ1-2
cdr3_aa: CASSLVVRGLSGYTF
cdr3_nt: TGTGCCAGCAGTTTAGTCGTCAGGGGGCTGTCTGGCTACACCTTC

v_call: TRBV5-1
clone_size: .
d_call: TRBD1
cdr3_length: 18
j_call: TRBJ1-6
cdr3_aa: CASSRSTGAGSYNSPLHF
cdr3_nt: TGCGCCAGCAGCCGTTCCACAGGGGCCGGATCGTATAATTCACCCCTCCACTTT

v_call: TRBV28
clone_size: .
d_call: .
cdr3_length: 18
j_call: TRBJ2-7
cdr3_aa: CASSIRTGSGGTSYEQYF
cdr3_nt: TGTGCCAGCAGTATACGGACAGGCAGTGGCGGGACCTCCTACGAGCAGTACTTC

v_call: TRBV10-3
clone_size: .
d_call: .
cdr3_length: 12
j_call: TRBJ1-2
cdr3_aa: CAISEGVGGYTF
cdr3_nt: TGTGCCATCAGTGAAGGGGTTGGTGGCTACACCTTC

v_call: TRBV19
clone_size: .
d_call: TRBD1
cdr3_length: 12
j_call: TRBJ2-7
cdr3_aa: CASGTGGHEQYF
cdr3_nt: TGTGCCAGCGGGACAGGGGGGCACGAGCAGTACTTC

v_call: TRBV7-2
clone_size: .
d_call: .
cdr3_length: 13
j_call: TRBJ1-5
cdr3_aa: CASSLEGGAPQHF
cdr3_nt: TGTGCCAGCAGCTTAGAAGGCGGGGCGCCCCAGCATTTT

v_call: TRBV3-1/TRBV3-2
clone_size: .
d_call: .
cdr3_length: 13
j_call: TRBJ2-5
cdr3_aa: CASSQDLQETQYF
cdr3_nt: TGTGCCAGCAGCCAAGACTTACAAGAGACCCAGTACTTC

v_call: TRBV7-8
clone_size: once
d_call: TRBD1
cdr3_length: 14
j_call: TRBJ1-4
cdr3_aa: CASSATGGHEKLFF
cdr3_nt: TGTGCCAGCAGCGCAACAGGGGGCCACGAAAAACTGTTTTTT

v_call: TRBV7-8
clone_size: .
d_call: .
cdr3_length: 20
j_call: TRBJ2-3
cdr3_aa: CASTLSPRSARGSGADTQYF
cdr3_nt: TGTGCCAGCACCTTGTCCCCTCGCAGCGCTAGAGGATCTGGCGCAGATACGCAGTATTTT

v_call: TRBV6-5
clone_size: .
d_call: TRBD1
cdr3_length: 14
j_call: TRBJ2-4
cdr3_aa: CASRTGQLGDIQYF
cdr3_nt: TGTGCCAGCAGGACGGGACAGTTGGGTGACATTCAGTACTTC

v_call: TRBV29-1
clone_size: few
d_call: .
cdr3_length: 14
j_call: TRBJ1-1
cdr3_aa: CSVERGGQGTEAFF
cdr3_nt: TGCAGCGTTGAAAGGGGGGGCCAAGGCACTGAAGCTTTCTTT

v_call: TRBV7-9
clone_size: once
d_call: .
cdr3_length: 16
j_call: TRBJ2-5
cdr3_aa: CASSLLGQGVVGTQYF
cdr3_nt: TGTGCCAGCAGCTTATTAGGGCAGGGTGTTGTGGGGACCCAGTACTTC

v_call: TRBV6-2/TRBV6-3
clone_size: .
d_call: .
cdr3_length: 13
j_call: TRBJ2-4
cdr3_aa: CASSYLPGGIQYF
cdr3_nt: TGTGCCAGCAGTTACCTTCCCGGGGGCATTCAGTACTTC

v_call: TRBV27
clone_size: .
d_call: TRBD2
cdr3_length: 15
j_call: TRBJ2-7
cdr3_aa: CASRRLAGETYEQYF
cdr3_nt: TGTGCCAGCAGAAGACTAGCGGGAGAGACCTACGAGCAGTACTTC

v_call: TRBV28
clone_size: .
d_call: .
cdr3_length: 15
j_call: TRBJ1-4
cdr3_aa: CASSLPQGMNEKLFF
cdr3_nt: TGTGCCAGCAGTTTACCTCAGGGGATGAATGAAAAACTGTTTTTT

v_call: TRBV28
clone_size: .
d_call: TRBD1
cdr3_length: 14
j_call: TRBJ1-2
cdr3_aa: CASSTGGDNYGYTF
cdr3_nt: TGTGCCAGCAGTACAGGGGGCGATAACTATGGCTACACCTTC

v_call: TRBV2
clone_size: few
d_call: .
cdr3_length: 13
j_call: TRBJ1-1
cdr3_aa: CASRQQPMLEAFF
cdr3_nt: TGTGCCAGCAGGCAACAGCCCATGCTTGAAGCTTTCTTT

v_call: TRBV6-4
clone_size: .
d_call: TRBD2
cdr3_length: 15
j_call: TRBJ2-3
cdr3_aa: CASSEETSGKETQYF
cdr3_nt: TGTGCCAGCAGTGAAGAGACTAGCGGGAAGGAAACGCAGTATTTT

v_call: TRBV7-6
clone_size: .
d_call: TRBD2
cdr3_length: 19
j_call: TRBJ2-1
cdr3_aa: CASSPRRTSGATPYNEQFF
cdr3_nt: TGTGCCAGCAGCCCTCGGAGAACTAGCGGGGCCACCCCCTACAATGAGCAGTTCTTC